The 30 T cell receptor beta chains given below trace back to one sample, sequenced in a study of cytomegalovirus exposure and HLA in healthy donors. This PCR relied on a set of 60 Vbeta primers and 13 Jbeta primers. The repertoire was sequenced with immunoSEQ multiplex PCR; TCRdb's copy has only in-frame clones and lacks some. The table has roughly 93,000 clones, around 75% seen once; the top ten hold approximately 10%. The specimen was PBMCs. The source is a man younger than 35 in good health and CMV-seropositive.

The chain recombines TRBV28 with TRBJ1-2; D is perhaps TRBD1 (6 bases). V gave up 5 bases and J gave up 7 bases, with 14 bases separating them. The CDR3 loop spans 13 amino acids. CDR1 MDHEN and CDR2 SYDVKM come from the germline V gene. The CDR3 region is CASSPGVKGGYTF. The CDR3 nucleotides are TGTGCCAGCAGTCCAGGGGTTAAGGGTGGCTACACCTTC.

This rearrangement joins TRBV5-1 to TRBJ2-3; 9 nucleotides match TRBD2. CDR1 and CDR2 (germline): SGHRS, YFSETQ. The J segment lost 4 bases and the V segment lost 2 bases, leaving 5 bases of the junction unmatched. The CDR3 consists of 15 residues. The CDR3 sequence: CASSFAAGGPDTQYF. The CDR3 DNA reads TGCGCCAGCAGCTTTGCTGCGGGGGGGCCAGATACGCAGTATTTT. The complete variable domain, with remaining parts taken from reference TRBV5-1 and TRBJ2-3, reads KAGVTQTPRYLIKTRGQQVTLSCSPISGHRSVSWYQQTPGQGLQFLFEYFSETQRNKGNFPGRFSGRQFSNSRSEMNVSTLELGDSALYLCASSFAAGGPDTQYFGPGTRLTVL.

The chain is built from TRBV28 and TRBJ2-7; 7 nucleotides align to TRBD1. V trimming: 3 bases; J trimming: 3 bases; junction bases outside the gene matches: 11. Germline loops: CDR1 MDHEN, CDR2 SYDVKM. This CDR3 has 16 residues. DNA for the CDR3: TGTGCCAGCAGTTTCCCATTCCGACAGGGCAACTACGAGCAGTACTTC. Amino acids: CASSFPFRQGNYEQYF. The full variable domain, its missing parts supplied by reference TRBV28 and TRBJ2-7, is DVKVTQSSRYLVKRTGEKVFLECVQDMDHENMFWYRQDPGLGLRLIYFSYDVKMKEKGDIPEGYSVSREKKERFSLILESASTNQTSMYLCASSFPFRQGNYEQYFGPGTRLTVT.

This clone occurred a few times. The V and J genes are TRBV7-2 and TRBJ1-4, with TRBD1 matching 7 bases. Germline CDR1 SGHTA, CDR2 FQGNSA. After removal of 5 bases from V and 5 bases from J, the junction contained 8 bases not matched to a gene. The CDR3 sequence is 15 residues long. CDR3 in DNA: TGTGCCAGCAGCCCGCAGACAGGGCTAAATGAAAAACTGTTTTTT. It is translated as CASSPQTGLNEKLFF.

The J gene is TRBJ1-1, the V gene TRBV5-1; 7 bases match TRBD1. J gave up 7 bases and V 2 bases, and 14 bases lay outside the gene matches. Germline loops: CDR1 SGHRS, CDR2 YFSETQ. The CDR3 extends over 16 amino acids. Written as DNA, the CDR3 is TGCGCCAGCAGCTTAGTATCTGGGACAGCAATTTATGAAGCTTTCTTT. This encodes CASSLVSGTAIYEAFF.

The chain couples TRBV9 to TRBJ1-5; D uncertain. Germline CDR1 is SGDLS and CDR2 is YYNGEE. V gave up 4 bases and J gave up 1 base, with 9 bases separating them. The length of the CDR3 is 14 residues. The CDR3 nucleotides are TGTGCCAGCAGCCTGGGAGGGAGCAATCAGCCCCAGCATTTT. Protein sequence: CASSLGGSNQPQHF.

The chain carries TRBV7-6 and TRBJ1-1; D remains ambiguous. Per germline, CDR1 SGHVS and CDR2 FNYEAQ. The CDR3 loop spans 13 amino acids. Trimming removed 5 bases from V and 1 base from J, with 8 bases in between. CDR3 sequence reads: CASSGRENTEAFF. CDR3 nucleotides: TGTGCCAGCAGCGGCCGGGAGAACACTGAAGCTTTCTTT.

The chain employs TRBV7-9 and TRBJ2-1, with unresolved D. V lost 5 bases, J lost 4 bases, and 12 bases lay in between. Germline V lookup: CDR1 SEHNR, CDR2 FQNEAQ (reference sequence). The CDR3 is 14 residues long. CDR3: CASSTDLQYNEQFF. CDR3 in DNA: TGTGCCAGCAGCACCGATTTGCAGTACAATGAGCAGTTCTTC.

The chain links TRBV30 to TRBJ1-2; D remains unclear. V was cut by 3 bases and J by 6 bases, with 17 bases left in between. The CDR3 is made up of 14 amino acids. CDR1 GTSNPN and CDR2 SVGIG come from the germline V gene (reference sequence). The CDR3 nucleotides read TGTGCCTGGAGGGTAAGATCGGGATTAGATGGCTACACCTTC. Its translation: CAWRVRSGLDGYTF.

The chain employs TRBV9 and TRBJ2-7; D may be TRBD1 (5 bases). The ends were cut back, 0 bases at V and 7 bases at J, with 11 bases in the middle. CDR1 and CDR2 (germline): SGDLS, YYNGEE. The CDR3 consists of 13 residues. This chain's CDR3 is CASSVDQGREQYF. CDR3 DNA sequence: TGTGCCAGCAGCGTAGATCAGGGTCGAGAGCAGTACTTC. The whole variable domain, filled in from reference TRBV9 and TRBJ2-7, reads DSGVTQTPKHLITATGQRVTLRCSPRSGDLSVYWYQQSLDQGLQFLIQYYNGEERAKGNILERFSAQQFPDLHSELNLSSLELGDSALYFCASSVDQGREQYFGPGTRLTVT.

The rearrangement uses TRBV7-8 and TRBJ2-6, with D perhaps TRBD1 (6 bases). The CDR3 spans 20 residues. Germline V gene sequence: CDR1 SGHVS, CDR2 FQNEAQ. Trimming removed 3 bases at V and 3 bases at J, with 24 bases between. The CDR3 region has the DNA TGTGCCAGCAGCTTGGCCCCCCCACAGGGCGTTTTTGGTGGGGCCAACGTCCTGACTTTC. Translation: CASSLAPPQGVFGGANVLTF.

The CDR3 here is CASSLIGGQFQETQYF. The CDR3 DNA is TGTGCCAGCAGCTTAATTGGGGGACAGTTCCAAGAGACCCAGTACTTC. This sequence joins TRBV7-8 and TRBJ2-5, with 7 bases fitting TRBD1. With V trimmed by 2 bases and J by 1 base, 7 bases remained unmatched. This CDR3 is 16 amino acids long. Germline V gene data show CDR1 as SGHVS and CDR2 as FQNEAQ.

The V and J genes are TRBV7-9 and TRBJ2-2; 9 nucleotides agree with TRBD2. The germline V gene has CDR1 SEHNR and CDR2 FQNEAQ (reference sequence). J lost 1 base, V lost 2 bases, and 2 bases had no gene match. The CDR3 is made up of 16 amino acids. CDR3 loop: CASSLRLAVNTGELFF. Here the CDR3 DNA reads TGTGCCAGCAGCTTAAGACTAGCGGTGAACACCGGGGAGCTGTTTTTT.

The chain employs TRBV4-1 and TRBJ2-2; maybe TRBD2 (5 bases). The V end was cut by 3 bases, the J end by 6 bases, with 11 bases between. This CDR3 has 14 amino acids. Germline CDR1 and CDR2: MGHRA and YSYEKL. This CDR3 reads CASSHLLDAGELFF. CDR3 nucleotides: TGCGCCAGCAGCCATCTACTAGATGCCGGGGAGCTGTTTTTT.

This sequence joins TRBV27 and TRBJ2-7; 10 positions match TRBD2. CDR1 MNHEY and CDR2 SMNVEV come from the germline V gene (reference sequence). This CDR3 has 15 amino acids. J gave up 3 bases and V 5 bases, and 7 bases lay outside the gene matches. Here the CDR3 reads CASSTLASGGYEQYF. DNA of the CDR3: TGTGCCAGCAGTACGCTGGCTAGCGGGGGCTACGAGCAGTACTTC.

This clone was detected a few times. The chain links TRBV10-2 to TRBJ1-4, with TRBD1 identical over 7 bases. The CDR3 covers 14 residues. Trimming at V came to 5 bases and at J to 6 bases, leaving 6 bases not matched to a gene. Looked up from germline, CDR1 is WSHSY and CDR2 is SAAADI. The CDR3: CASSMTGSDEKLFF. For the CDR3, the DNA is TGCGCCAGCAGTATGACAGGGTCTGATGAAAAACTGTTTTTT.

This clone was seen once. V gene TRBV21-1 combines with J gene TRBJ1-3; TRBD1 is the table's D call and was not checked against the DNA. TRBV21-1 is classified as a pseudogene. The CDR3 length is 15 residues. CDR3 loop: CASSKVSGPGNTIYF. The CDR3, as DNA: TGTGCCAGCAGCAAAGTGAGTGGGCCTGGAAACACCATATATTTT.

The J gene is TRBJ1-5, the V gene TRBV23-1; maybe TRBD1 (5 bases). TRBV23-1 is designated an ORF whose function remains uncertain. V lost 2 bases to trimming and J lost 1 base, with 15 bases between them. The CDR3 contains 17 residues. The CDR3 sequence is CASSQGDSQGSNQPQHF. The DNA of the CDR3 is TGCGCCAGCAGTCAAGGCGATAGCCAGGGAAGCAATCAGCCCCAGCATTTT.

This clone turned up a few times. This chain connects TRBV11-2 to TRBJ1-1; no clear D. The germline V gene has CDR1 SGHAT and CDR2 FQNNGV. V was shortened by 0 bases and J by 3 bases, with 17 bases between the two germline ends. The CDR3 extends over 17 amino acids. CDR3 sequence: CASSLDVWRGRDTEAFF. For the CDR3, the DNA is TGTGCCAGCAGCTTAGATGTTTGGCGTGGGAGGGACACTGAAGCTTTCTTT.

V is TRBV19 and J is TRBJ2-3; D may be TRBD1 (5 bases). The germline V gene has CDR1 LNHDA and CDR2 SQIVND (reference sequence). The CDR3 length is 17 residues. The ends were cut back, 5 bases at V and 3 bases at J, with 21 bases in the middle. The CDR3 loop is CASSPRSQGLSTDTQYF. The CDR3 DNA sequence: TGTGCCAGTAGTCCCCGATCCCAGGGTTTATCTACAGATACGCAGTATTTT.

This clone is a singleton in its sample. This rearrangement joins TRBV28 to TRBJ1-5, with a possible D match to TRBD1 (6 bases). V lost 10 bases and J lost 2, with 18 bases in between. The CDR3 runs to 15 residues. Germline loops: CDR1 MDHEN, CDR2 SYDVKM. For the CDR3, the DNA is TGTGCCATCCGACCACAGGGTAGTCGCAATCAGCCCCAGCATTTT. This sequence encodes CAIRPQGSRNQPQHF.

The gene calls are TRBV6-1 and TRBJ1-2; the D gene is possibly TRBD1 (5 bases). CDR3 size: 16 residues. Trimming took off 2 bases at V and 4 bases at J, with 17 bases between the two ends. Per germline, CDR1 MNHNS and CDR2 SASEGT. The CDR3 DNA reads TGTGCCAGCAGTGAACTTTCCGCAGGGCTGGGCTATGGCTACACCTTC. This translates into CASSELSAGLGYGYTF.

The V gene is TRBV9, the J gene TRBJ1-4, with D hard to call. The germline V and J ends were trimmed by 4 bases and 2 bases, with 15 bases remaining between them. The CDR3 runs to 16 residues. Germline assignment: CDR1 SGDLS and CDR2 YYNGEE. CDR3 sequence (DNA): TGTGCCAGCAGCAATACACCTCGTTCGACTAATGAAAAACTGTTTTTT. Translation gives CASSNTPRSTNEKLFF.

This clone was detected many times. The gene calls are TRBV4-2 and TRBJ2-7, with D maybe TRBD2 (5 bases). Trimming pared 1 base from V and 5 bases from J, leaving 9 bases between. This CDR3 is built from 13 residues. Looked up from germline, CDR1 is LGHNA and CDR2 is YNFKEQ. CDR3 sequence reads: CASSQGAGNEQYF. In DNA form, the CDR3 reads TGTGCCAGCAGCCAAGGGGCCGGGAACGAGCAGTACTTC.

This chain joins TRBV6-1 and TRBJ1-1; a weak D match, TRBD1 (6 bases). V lost 6 bases and J 1 base, leaving 12 bases between the germline ends. This CDR3 has 14 residues. Looked up from germline, CDR1 is MNHNS and CDR2 is SASEGT. The CDR3: CASSQRQANTEAFF. DNA for the CDR3: TGTGCCAGCAGCCAGCGACAGGCGAACACTGAAGCTTTCTTT.

The gene calls are TRBV28 and TRBJ2-7; D may be TRBD1 (6 bases). The ends were cut back, 1 base at V and 4 bases at J, with 17 bases in the middle. The CDR3 has 16 residues. CDR1 and CDR2 (germline): MDHEN, SYDVKM. Here the CDR3 DNA reads TGTGCCAGCAGTTTATCGCAGGGGTTTCTCTTTTACGAGCAGTACTTC. It codes for CASSLSQGFLFYEQYF.

CDR3 DNA: TGTGCCAGCAGCTTACGACGTACGGGTTCACCCCTCCACTTT. This translates into CASSLRRTGSPLHF. This chain links TRBV7-3 with TRBJ1-6, with no clear D. The germline V gene encodes CDR1 SGHTA and CDR2 FQGTGA. V was pared by 2 bases and J by 9 bases, with 11 bases between. This CDR3 is built from 14 residues.

V usage is TRBV19 and J usage is TRBJ1-1; D is uncertain. Germline assignment: CDR1 LNHDA and CDR2 SQIVND (reference sequence). V was trimmed by 2 bases and J by 0 bases, leaving 4 bases between them. The CDR3 has 13 amino acids. This CDR3 reads CASSISVNTEAFF. For the CDR3, the DNA is TGTGCCAGTAGTATAAGCGTGAACACTGAAGCTTTCTTT.

The V gene is TRBV30, the J gene TRBJ1-2, with TRBD1 matching over 7 bases. J gave up 6 bases and V 1 base, and 8 bases lay outside the gene matches. The CDR3 sequence is 14 residues long. Germline V gene lookup returns CDR1 GTSNPN and CDR2 SVGIG (reference sequence). The CDR3 DNA reads as TGTGCCTGGAGTGACGGAGGGGGCGGCAATGGCTACACCTTC. Translating gives CAWSDGGGGNGYTF.

The rearrangement uses TRBV19 and TRBJ2-5; the match to TRBD2 covers 7 bases. Germline V gene lookup returns CDR1 LNHDA and CDR2 SQIVND (reference sequence). After removal of 3 bases from V and 3 bases from J, the junction contained 13 bases not matched to a gene. CDR3 length: 17 amino acids. CDR3 sequence (DNA): TGTGCCAGTAGTATGCAACACCCCGGACTAGTTGAAGAGACCCAGTACTTC. Amino acid sequence: CASSMQHPGLVEETQYF.